These 29 T cell receptor beta chains came from one sample sequenced in a study of blood T cell repertoires in COVID-19. Assay used: immunoSEQ multiplex PCR; TCRdb lists only in-frame clones, some missing. This sample has over 250,000 clones; approximately 88% occur once, and the top ten carry 2.2%. Sequenced: peripheral blood. The source is a man aged 50 to 59 with acute or convalescent COVID-19.

A remark on this clone: Compared with germline, one end of the junction differs, possibly owing to a read error. The gene calls are TRBV5-1 and TRBJ2-1, with 11 bases that match TRBD2. Germline CDR1 is SGHRS and CDR2 is YFSETQ. The CDR3 is 13 residues long. CDR3 coding DNA: TGCGCCAGCAGCCCCGGGACTAGCGGCGGTTGCCTCTTC. This translates into CASSPGTSGGCLF.

This clone was found a few times. The chain couples TRBV7-8 to TRBJ1-5; 11 bases agree with TRBD1. The CDR3 spans 13 residues. Germline-derived CDR1 and CDR2 are SGHVS and FQNEAQ. V trimming: 6 bases; J trimming: 6 bases; junction bases outside the gene matches: 1. The CDR3 spells CASSGQGAQPQHF. CDR3 sequence (DNA): TGTGCCAGCAGTGGACAGGGGGCTCAGCCCCAGCATTTT.

The chain employs TRBV9 and TRBJ2-7, with 8 nucleotides matching TRBD1. There are 15 residues in the CDR3. Germline V CDR1 and CDR2: SGDLS, YYNGEE. V gave up 0 bases and J gave up 3 bases; unmatched junction bases: 5. The chain's CDR3 is CASSVGGTGFYEQYF. CDR3 sequence (DNA): TGTGCCAGCAGCGTAGGTGGGACAGGATTCTACGAGCAGTACTTC.

The chain carries TRBV18 and TRBJ1-5; 7 nucleotides agree with TRBD1. CDR3 length: 15 amino acids. With V trimmed by 4 bases and J by 4 bases, 7 bases remained unmatched. In germline, CDR1 is KGHSH, CDR2 LQKENI. For the CDR3, the DNA is TGTGCCAGCTCACTCTTAGACAGGGAGAATCAGCCCCAGCATTTT. Its protein is CASSLLDRENQPQHF. Based on the CDR3 plus reference TRBV18 and TRBJ1-5, the full variable domain is NAGVMQNPRHLVRRRGQEARLRCSPMKGHSHVYWYRQLPEEGLKFMVYLQKENIIDESGMPKERFSAEFPKEGPSILRIQQVVRGDSAAYFCASSLLDRENQPQHFGDGTRLSIL.

The chain has TRBV5-6 and TRBJ1-4; no definite D call. This CDR3 spans 14 amino acids. Trimming took 0 bases from V and 7 from J, leaving 10 bases between them. Germline-derived CDR1 and CDR2 are SGHDT and YYEEEE. The CDR3 coding sequence is TGTGCCAGCAGCTTGGCCGAGGGTGGTGAAAAACTGTTTTTT. Translated: CASSLAEGGEKLFF.

This chain links TRBV7-9 with TRBJ1-2; 7 nucleotides align to TRBD1. The CDR3 has 15 residues. With V trimmed by 1 base and J by 8 bases, 10 bases remained unmatched. Germline CDR1 reads SEHNR; CDR2 reads FQNEAQ (reference sequence). CDR3 sequence: CASSLDRGPSRGYTF. CDR3 DNA: TGTGCCAGCAGCTTAGACAGGGGCCCCTCTAGGGGCTACACCTTC.

The chain carries TRBV9 and TRBJ2-5, with 8 bases lining up with TRBD2. Germline CDR1 is SGDLS and CDR2 is YYNGEE. Losses at the gene ends were 4 bases for V and 3 bases for J; bases not matched to a gene: 11. The CDR3 spans 16 residues. The CDR3 is CASSRRAGEAKETQYF. CDR3 in DNA: TGTGCCAGCAGCAGGCGAGCGGGGGAGGCGAAAGAGACCCAGTACTTC.

The chain uses TRBV3-1 (or the pseudogene TRBV3-2) and TRBJ1-3; D is unresolved. From germline, CDR1 is LGHDT and CDR2 YNNKEL (reference sequence). Trimming cost V 6 bases and J 1 base, with 4 bases left between them. The CDR3 sequence is 12 residues long. The CDR3 spells CASSQSGNTIYF. CDR3 nucleotide sequence: TGTGCCAGCAGTCAGTCTGGAAACACCATATATTTT.

The chain carries TRBV9 and TRBJ2-7; TRBD1 matches at 7 bases. The germline V gene has CDR1 SGDLS and CDR2 YYNGEE. The J segment lost 2 bases and the V segment lost 0 bases, leaving 5 bases of the junction unmatched. There are 15 residues in the CDR3. The CDR3 DNA reads as TGTGCCAGCAGCGTAGAGACAGGGCTACCCTACGAGCAGTACTTC. Amino acid sequence: CASSVETGLPYEQYF. The variable domain in full, with the rest retrieved from reference TRBV9 and TRBJ2-7, is DSGVTQTPKHLITATGQRVTLRCSPRSGDLSVYWYQQSLDQGLQFLIQYYNGEERAKGNILERFSAQQFPDLHSELNLSSLELGDSALYFCASSVETGLPYEQYFGPGTRLTVT.

A word on this clone: The same CDR3 also results from other DNA sequences found in this sample. This chain uses TRBV7-3 with TRBJ2-2, with TRBD2 as a possible D gene (5 bases). Germline V lookup: CDR1 SGHTA, CDR2 FQGTGA. Trimming took 3 bases from V and 7 from J, leaving 6 bases between them. The CDR3 runs to 12 residues. DNA of the CDR3: TGTGCCAGCAGCTTTGGAGGCGGGGAGCTGTTTTTT. It yields the protein CASSFGGGELFF.

V usage is TRBV4-1 and J usage is TRBJ1-4; 9 bases match TRBD1. The V segment lost 3 bases and the J segment 8 bases; nucleotides outside the gene matches: 13. The CDR3 is 17 residues long. CDR1 is MGHRA, CDR2 YSYEKL, per germline. The CDR3 loop reads CASSQRPGTGLGEKLFF. DNA of the CDR3: TGCGCCAGCAGCCAGCGTCCCGGGACAGGGTTAGGGGAAAAACTGTTTTTT.

The J gene is TRBJ2-2, the V gene TRBV9; 12 bases are shared with TRBD2. Per the germline V gene, CDR1 is SGDLS and CDR2 is YYNGEE. The CDR3 loop spans 17 amino acids. Trimming removed 1 base from V and 3 bases from J; junction bases left unmatched: 4. CDR3 nucleotides: TGTGCCAGCAGCGTATCTCTAGCGGGGGGGCACACCGGGGAGCTGTTTTTT. As protein: CASSVSLAGGHTGELFF.

The chain couples TRBV10-3 to TRBJ2-7; 8 positions agree with TRBD1. This CDR3 region has 14 residues. The V segment lost 2 bases and the J segment 4 bases; nucleotides outside the gene matches: 4. Germline loops: CDR1 ENHRY, CDR2 SYGVKD. CDR3 amino acids: CAISEADRVYEQYF. The DNA of the CDR3 is TGTGCCATCAGTGAGGCGGACAGGGTTTACGAGCAGTACTTC.

This chain connects TRBV6-5 to TRBJ2-4, with 7 bases aligning to TRBD2. The CDR3 runs 15 residues. Germline CDR1 and CDR2: MNHEY and SVGAGI. Unmatched junction bases numbered 9, after V lost 2 bases and J lost 8 bases. The CDR3 DNA follows: TGTGCCAGCAGTTACACCAGGTCAGGGAGGGACATTCAGTACTTC. As protein: CASSYTRSGRDIQYF.

The CDR3 is CASSPRTSGGTDTQYF. In nucleotides, the CDR3 is TGTGCCAGCTCACCTAGGACTAGCGGGGGGACAGATACGCAGTATTTT. The V and J genes are TRBV18 and TRBJ2-3; 14 bases align to TRBD2. Trimming at V came to 3 bases and at J to 3 bases, leaving 2 bases not matched to a gene. CDR1 KGHSH and CDR2 LQKENI come from the germline V gene. This CDR3 has 16 amino acids.

CDR3 sequence reads: CASSPARGEASDTQYF. CDR3 nucleotide sequence: TGTGCCAGCAGCCCAGCCCGTGGGGAGGCGTCAGATACGCAGTATTTT. The V call is TRBV11-3, the J call TRBJ2-3, with D tentatively TRBD2 (6 bases). Germline V gene sequence: CDR1 SGHNT, CDR2 YENEEA. This CDR3 is built from 16 residues. The V and J ends lost 5 bases and 4 bases respectively, with 19 bases between them.

The CDR3, as DNA: TGTGCCAGTAGTATTGGGCCCCCGACAGGGGAGGAGACCCAGTACTTC. It is translated as CASSIGPPTGEETQYF. The chain employs TRBV19 and TRBJ2-5, with 8 bases matching TRBD1. There are 16 residues in the CDR3. Germline V gene lookup returns CDR1 LNHDA and CDR2 SQIVND (reference sequence). V shed 3 bases, J shed 5 bases, and the junction held 11 bases outside the gene matches. The entire variable domain, with the rest obtained from reference TRBV19 and TRBJ2-5, is as follows: DGGITQSPKYLFRKEGQNVTLSCEQNLNHDAMYWYRQDPGQGLRLIYYSQIVNDFQKGDIAEGYSVSREKKESFPLTVTSAQKNPTAFYLCASSIGPPTGEETQYFGPGTRLLVL.

The rearrangement joins TRBV4-2 to TRBJ1-4; 9 positions match TRBD1. CDR3 length: 16 residues. The J segment lost 2 bases and the V segment lost 1 base, leaving 2 bases of the junction unmatched. CDR1 and CDR2 from the germline V gene are LGHNA and YNFKEQ. CDR3 sequence (DNA): TGTGCCAGCAGCCAAGGACAGGGGGGGACTAATGAAAAACTGTTTTTT. Residues: CASSQGQGGTNEKLFF.

This chain joins TRBV7-3 and TRBJ2-2; 7 nucleotides agree with TRBD2. The CDR3 consists of 16 residues. V lost 1 base to trimming and J lost 3 bases; unmatched junction nucleotides: 5. The germline V gene encodes CDR1 SGHTA and CDR2 FQGTGA. The CDR3 sequence is CASSLREGPYTGELFF. CDR3 in DNA: TGTGCCAGCAGCTTAAGGGAGGGGCCTTACACCGGGGAGCTGTTTTTT.

This sequence joins TRBV18 and TRBJ1-1; 10 nucleotides align to TRBD1. In germline, CDR1 is KGHSH, CDR2 LQKENI. The trim removed 0 bases at V and 3 bases at J, leaving 7 bases unmatched. This CDR3 is built from 17 residues. As DNA, the CDR3 is TGTGCCAGCTCACCACCGGGACAGGGGATTGGAGACACTGAAGCTTTCTTT. It yields the protein CASSPPGQGIGDTEAFF.

The CDR3 region has the DNA TGTGCCAGCAGCTGGGCTAGCGGGGTATACGAGCAGTACTTC. This translates into CASSWASGVYEQYF. The V call is TRBV5-6, the J call TRBJ2-7, with 9 positions matching TRBD2. V shed 3 bases and J 4 bases; nucleotides not matched to a gene: 5. This CDR3 contains 14 residues. Germline lookup yields CDR1 SGHDT and CDR2 YYEEEE.

The chain recombines TRBV4-2 with TRBJ2-1; 10 nucleotides align to TRBD1. The CDR3 loop spans 16 amino acids. V shed 0 bases, J shed 6 bases, and the junction held 5 bases outside the gene matches. Germline assignment: CDR1 LGHNA and CDR2 YNFKEQ. The CDR3 nucleotides read TGTGCCAGCAGCCAAGATGGGACAGGGGTAGTCAATGAGCAGTTCTTC. As protein: CASSQDGTGVVNEQFF.

Details on this clone: Other DNA sequences from this sample encode an identical CDR3 as well. This chain connects TRBV29-1 to TRBJ2-7; 10 bases line up with TRBD2. J was trimmed by 2 bases and V by 5 bases; bases with no gene match: 6. The CDR3 has 14 amino acids. Germline CDR1 is SQVTM and CDR2 is ANQGSEA. CDR3 nucleotides: TGCAGCGTTTTAGGACTAGCGGCTACCTACGAGCAGTACTTC. Protein product: CSVLGLAATYEQYF.

The V call is TRBV7-8, the J call TRBJ1-2; 8 bases align to TRBD1. The CDR3 totals 13 residues. Germline CDR1 is SGHVS and CDR2 is FQNEAQ. Trimming took 2 bases from V and 7 from J; bases not matched to a gene: 3. The CDR3 nucleotides read TGTGCCAGCAGCTTATCAGGGGGCGGTGGCTACACCTTC. Residues: CASSLSGGGGYTF.

A single count supports this clone. V is TRBV7-9 and J is TRBJ2-1, with a possible D match to TRBD2 (5 bases). CDR1 SEHNR and CDR2 FQNEAQ come from the germline V gene (reference sequence). Trimming left V 5 bases short and J 8 bases short, with 16 bases between. The CDR3 is made up of 14 amino acids. The CDR3 reads CASSVYLAFDEQFF. The CDR3 DNA sequence: TGTGCCAGCAGCGTGTACTTAGCGTTCGATGAGCAGTTCTTC. Full variable domain (missing parts from reference TRBV7-9 and TRBJ2-1): DTGVSQNPRHKITKRGQNVTFRCDPISEHNRLYWYRQTLGQGPEFLTYFQNEAQLEKSRLLSDRFSAERPKGSFSTLEIQRTEQGDSAMYLCASSVYLAFDEQFFGPGTRLTVL.

V usage is TRBV5-4 and J usage is TRBJ2-1, with TRBD2 as a possible D gene (6 bases). This CDR3 region has 16 residues. CDR1 is SGHNT and CDR2 is YYREEE in the germline V gene (reference sequence). V was trimmed by 5 bases and J by 2 bases, leaving 17 bases between them. The CDR3 loop is CASRPGSQGAYNEQFF. Written as DNA, the CDR3 is TGTGCCAGCAGACCCGGGAGTCAGGGTGCCTACAATGAGCAGTTCTTC.

The chain is built from TRBV6-2 or TRBV6-3 and TRBJ2-7, with 7 bases matching TRBD1. Germline V gene sequence: CDR1 MNHEY, CDR2 SVGEGT. The CDR3 is 17 residues long. V trimming: 0 bases; J trimming: 0 bases; junction bases outside the gene matches: 8. CDR3 protein: CASSYSNPGGFSYEQYF. The CDR3 DNA reads TGTGCCAGCAGTTACTCGAATCCAGGGGGTTTCTCCTACGAGCAGTACTTC.

The chain links TRBV7-2 to TRBJ1-3, with a possible D match to TRBD1 (5 bases). V shed 5 bases and J shed 3 bases, with 11 bases lying between them. CDR3 length: 14 amino acids. Germline V CDR1 and CDR2: SGHTA, FQGNSA. CDR3 sequence: CASSVRVFGNTIYF. The CDR3 DNA reads TGTGCCAGCAGCGTCAGGGTTTTTGGAAACACCATATATTTT.

The genes are TRBV2 and TRBJ1-1; TRBD1 matches 7 bases. Per germline, CDR1 SNHLY and CDR2 FYNNEI. The length of the CDR3 is 13 residues. V was pared by 10 bases and J by 3 bases, with 8 bases of the junction left unmatched. For the CDR3, the DNA is TGTGCCACCCAGGGACAGCCCTACACTGAAGCTTTCTTT. Amino acids: CATQGQPYTEAFF.